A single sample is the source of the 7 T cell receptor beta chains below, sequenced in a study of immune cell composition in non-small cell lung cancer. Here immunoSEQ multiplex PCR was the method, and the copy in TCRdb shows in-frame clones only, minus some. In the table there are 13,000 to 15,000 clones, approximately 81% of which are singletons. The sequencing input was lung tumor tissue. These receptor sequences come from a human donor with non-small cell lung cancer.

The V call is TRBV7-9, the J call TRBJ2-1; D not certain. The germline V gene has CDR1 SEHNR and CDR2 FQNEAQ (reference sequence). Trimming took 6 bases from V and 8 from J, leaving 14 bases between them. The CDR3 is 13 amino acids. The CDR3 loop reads CASRGLPTDEQFF. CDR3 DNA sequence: TGTGCCAGCAGAGGGCTTCCAACGGATGAGCAGTTCTTC.

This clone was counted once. In nucleotides, the CDR3 is TGTGCCAGCAGCTTGACAGATACGCAGTATTTT. Translated, it gives CASSLTDTQYF. This chain links TRBV5-6 with TRBJ2-3; D call uncertain. This CDR3 is 11 amino acids long. Trimming stripped 1 base from V and 3 bases from J, with 0 bases between. The germline V gene encodes CDR1 SGHDT and CDR2 YYEEEE.

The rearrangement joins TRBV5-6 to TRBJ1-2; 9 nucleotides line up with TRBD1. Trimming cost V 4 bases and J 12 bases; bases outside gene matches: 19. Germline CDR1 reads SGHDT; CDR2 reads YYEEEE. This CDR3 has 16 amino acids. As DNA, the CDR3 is TGTGCCAGCAGCCGTCAATGGGACAGGGCCACCAACGGGGACACCTTC. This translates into CASSRQWDRATNGDTF.

The CDR3 spells CASSLVRTGRSDSPLHF. As DNA, the CDR3 is TGTGCCAGCAGTTTAGTCCGGACGGGCCGATCGGACTCACCCCTCCACTTT. This sequence joins TRBV27 and TRBJ1-6; D not certain. This CDR3 has 17 residues. Trimming cost V 2 bases and J 10 bases, with 21 bases left between them. Germline CDR1 is MNHEY and CDR2 is SMNVEV (reference sequence).

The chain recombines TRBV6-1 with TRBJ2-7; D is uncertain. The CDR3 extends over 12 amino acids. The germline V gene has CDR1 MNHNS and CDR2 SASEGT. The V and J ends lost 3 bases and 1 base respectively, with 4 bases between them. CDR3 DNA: TGTGCCAGCAGTGACTCTTCCTACGAGCAGTACTTC. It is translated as CASSDSSYEQYF.

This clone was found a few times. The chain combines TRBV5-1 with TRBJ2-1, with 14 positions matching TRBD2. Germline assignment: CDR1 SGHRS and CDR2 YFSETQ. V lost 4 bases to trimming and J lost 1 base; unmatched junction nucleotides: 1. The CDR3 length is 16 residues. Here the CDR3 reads CASSRLAGGSYNEQFF. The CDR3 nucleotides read TGCGCCAGCAGCCGACTAGCGGGAGGGTCCTACAATGAGCAGTTCTTC. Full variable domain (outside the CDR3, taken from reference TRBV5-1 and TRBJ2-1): KAGVTQTPRYLIKTRGQQVTLSCSPISGHRSVSWYQQTPGQGLQFLFEYFSETQRNKGNFPGRFSGRQFSNSRSEMNVSTLELGDSALYLCASSRLAGGSYNEQFFGPGTRLTVL.

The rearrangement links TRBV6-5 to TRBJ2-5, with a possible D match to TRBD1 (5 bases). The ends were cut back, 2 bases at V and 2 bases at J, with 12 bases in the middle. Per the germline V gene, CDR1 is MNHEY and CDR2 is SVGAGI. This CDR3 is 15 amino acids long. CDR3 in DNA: TGTGCCAGCAGTTACCAGGGCAGGGTACAAGAGACCCAGTACTTC. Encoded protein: CASSYQGRVQETQYF.